A selection of T cell receptor beta chains follows, all from one sample in a study of post-analysis software for immune sequencing data. TCRdb analysed the PCR reads with MiXCR anew, one entry per CDR3 protein. The sample lists hundreds of thousands of distinct CDR3 sequences; nearly 45% were seen once. Sequenced: blood. These receptor sequences come from a girl aged 10 to 17 with multiple sclerosis. CDR3s include the opening cysteine and the closing phenylalanine or tryptophan.

V gene,J gene,CDR3 length,CDR3 protein
TRBV20-1,TRBJ2-5,17,CSTRDPRLAGGGETQYF
TRBV4-1,TRBJ1-2,19,CASSQGVRDRLSYVYGYTF
TRBV10-3,TRBJ2-1,14,CAIRGASGDNEQFF
TRBV20-1,TRBJ1-2,13,CSARGNRSGGYTF
TRBV24-1,TRBJ2-1,16,CATSDWTSGRSNEQFF
TRBV7-2,TRBJ2-5,14,CASSPQRGGETQYF
TRBV28,TRBJ1-6,13,CASILREDSPLHF
TRBV5-1,TRBJ1-1,14,CASSLTFANTEAFF
TRBV4-2,TRBJ2-5,16,CASGQSSSGSMDEQYF
TRBV20-1,TRBJ2-1,12,CSASGGNNERFF
TRBV7-9,TRBJ2-1,15,CASSGGREDYNEQFF
TRBV14,TRBJ2-7,15,CASSQEVWGSYEQYF
TRBV20-1,TRBJ1-1,11,CSAPTNREAFF
TRBV7-7,TRBJ2-3,15,CASSPSGGRADTQYF
TRBV27,TRBJ2-3,17,CARSLGPTTEGTDTQYF
TRBV7-2,TRBJ2-1,13,CASSLISANEQFF